A selection of T cell receptor beta chains follows, all from one sample in a study of blood T cells in healthy people across ages. TCRdb fed the 5' RACE reads into MiXCR, producing one record per CDR3 protein. The sample yields about 780,000 distinct CDR3 sequences, about 45% seen once. The sample comprised blood. The receptors were gathered from an older man in good health. Both conserved end residues are part of each CDR3. D genes are given only for firm matches. The listing skips clone size in some rows; elsewhere it reads once, few, many or a size class.

d_call	v_call	clone_size	j_call	cdr3_aa	cdr3_nt
NA	TRBV12-3/TRBV12-4	few	TRBJ1-5	CASSLPGIGNQPQHF	TGTGCCAGCAGTTTGCCCGGGATTGGCAATCAGCCCCAGCATTTT
TRBD1	TRBV3-1	few	TRBJ1-2	CASSPGQGRNYGYTF	TGTGCCAGCAGCCCCGGACAGGGCCGTAACTATGGCTACACCTTC
TRBD2	TRBV6-2/TRBV6-3	few	TRBJ2-7	CASSYSIGTTNEQYF	TGTGCCAGCAGTTACTCGATCGGGACTACCAACGAGCAGTACTTC
NA	TRBV28	NA	TRBJ2-1	CASSSQGRESHEQFF	TGTGCCAGCAGTTCCCAGGGGCGGGAGTCACATGAGCAGTTCTTC
NA	TRBV6-1	NA	TRBJ2-7	CASSEGVGYYEQYF	TGTGCCAGCAGTGAGGGTGTAGGTTACTACGAGCAGTACTTC
NA	TRBV9	NA	TRBJ2-7	CASSVDVGDYYEQYF	TGTGCCAGCAGCGTAGACGTGGGGGATTACTACGAGCAGTACTTC
TRBD2	TRBV20-1	NA	TRBJ2-7	CSARDGRRESGNEQYF	TGCAGTGCTAGAGATGGTCGGCGGGAGTCCGGCAATGAGCAGTACTTC
TRBD2	TRBV20-1	NA	TRBJ2-1	CSARSTSGGAQSGYNEQFF	TGCAGTGCCCGTAGCACCAGCGGGGGGGCTCAATCAGGTTACAATGAGCAGTTCTTC
NA	TRBV12-3/TRBV12-4	few	TRBJ2-5	CASSATRNGETQYF	TGTGCCAGCAGTGCGACCAGAAATGGAGAGACCCAGTACTTC
TRBD2	TRBV6-5	NA	TRBJ2-3	CASSRASGIKTDTQYF	TGTGCCAGCTCCAGGGCTAGCGGGATTAAGACAGATACGCAGTATTTT
NA	TRBV2	NA	TRBJ2-3	CASRWGRMSADTQYF	TGTGCCAGCAGATGGGGGAGGATGAGTGCAGATACGCAGTATTTT
NA	TRBV5-6	NA	TRBJ2-7	CASSYVMYRKDEQYF	TGTGCCAGCAGCTATGTTATGTACAGGAAAGACGAGCAGTACTTC
NA	TRBV20-1	NA	TRBJ2-1	CSARDPRSDNEQFF	TGCAGTGCTAGGGACCCCCGGTCGGACAATGAGCAGTTCTTC
NA	TRBV6-6	few	TRBJ2-5	CASSHVVYQETQYF	TGTGCCAGCAGTCATGTCGTGTACCAAGAGACCCAGTACTTC
NA	TRBV9	NA	TRBJ2-1	CASSVVSTPGGHEQFF	TGTGCCAGCAGCGTAGTAAGTACTCCCGGGGGCCATGAGCAGTTCTTC
TRBD1	TRBV9	few	TRBJ2-3	CASSVTSSGQNTQYF	TGTGCCAGCAGCGTAACTTCCTCGGGACAGAATACGCAGTATTTT
NA	TRBV5-1	NA	TRBJ1-2	CASSFKTGTDYGYTF	TGCGCCAGCAGCTTTAAAACAGGGACGGACTATGGCTACACCTTC
NA	TRBV5-1	NA	TRBJ2-1	CASSLGTEQFF	TGCGCCAGCAGCTTGGGGACTGAGCAGTTCTTC